Following are 6 T cell receptor beta chains from one sample sequenced in a study of CD8+ T cells in alopecia areata (dated 2018 in TCRdb). The library was built by means of the immunoSEQ multiplex PCR assay. For TCR sequencing, RNA was extracted from every sample and reverse transcribed into cDNA to serve as template. Not all clones reach the TCRdb copy of this immuneACCESS table, which keeps in-frame sequences only. Checked studies attribute under half of the gap to unresolved V genes and leave the rest unexplained. The sample includes 150,000 or so clones, with roughly 50% observed a single time. Clones ranked in the top ten supply 6% to 7% of the sample. Specimen: CD4+ T cells sorted from blood. The receptor source for this set is a human donor with alopecia areata.

This clone showed up just a few times. The chain has TRBV29-1 and TRBJ2-5; 8 bases line up with TRBD2. Germline V gene lookup returns CDR1 SQVTM and CDR2 ANQGSEA. V gave up 7 bases and J gave up 2 bases; unmatched junction bases: 6. The CDR3 consists of 13 residues. The CDR3 reads CSAGGLAQETQYF. The CDR3 region has the DNA TGCAGCGCCGGAGGACTAGCTCAAGAGACCCAGTACTTC. The entire variable domain, with the rest obtained from reference TRBV29-1 and TRBJ2-5, is as follows: SAVISQKPSRDICQRGTSLTIQCQVDSQVTMMFWYRQQPGQSLTLIATANQGSEATYESGFVIDKFPISRPNLTFSTLTVSNMSPEDSSIYLCSAGGLAQETQYFGPGTRLLVL.

J is TRBJ2-5 and V is TRBV2; D unclear. Germline CDR1 reads SNHLY; CDR2 reads FYNNEI. Trimming cost V 1 base and J 10 bases, with 7 bases left between them. The CDR3 consists of 11 residues. The CDR3 DNA reads as TGTGCCAGCAGTGAAGACCAAGGCCAGTACTTC. Protein sequence: CASSEDQGQYF.

The rearrangement links TRBV25-1 to TRBJ2-3, with D maybe TRBD2 (5 bases). The CDR3 has 13 residues. The ends were cut back, 7 bases at V and 0 bases at J, with 8 bases in the middle. Germline CDR1 is MGHDK and CDR2 is SYGVNS. In DNA, the CDR3 is TGTGCCAGCAAGAGCGGAAGCACAGATACGCAGTATTTT. Its protein is CASKSGSTDTQYF.

The chain joins TRBV7-9 to TRBJ2-3, with no clear D. V lost 2 bases, J lost 3 bases, and 12 bases lay in between. The CDR3 sequence is 15 residues long. Germline CDR1 is SEHNR and CDR2 is FQNEAQ (reference sequence). CDR3: CASSLRSPGTDTQYF. CDR3 DNA: TGTGCCAGCAGCTTACGCAGCCCCGGGACAGATACGCAGTATTTT.

The chain links TRBV11-2 to TRBJ2-1; weak D call: TRBD2 (6 bases). CDR3 length: 16 residues. CDR1 and CDR2 (germline): SGHAT, FQNNGV. The germline V and J ends were trimmed by 0 bases and 4 bases, with 13 bases remaining between them. CDR3 in amino acids: CASSLEGGGFYNEQFF. Written as DNA, the CDR3 is TGTGCCAGCAGCTTAGAGGGGGGAGGCTTTTACAATGAGCAGTTCTTC.

This clone was observed a handful of times. The V and J genes are TRBV29-1 and TRBJ1-1; 7 nucleotides match TRBD1. Germline V gene sequence: CDR1 SQVTM, CDR2 ANQGSEA. Trimming took 5 bases from V and 4 from J; bases not matched to a gene: 7. The CDR3 runs to 13 residues. CDR3 nucleotides: TGCAGCGTTAGGAGACAGGGATCCACTGAAGCTTTCTTT. Translating gives CSVRRQGSTEAFF. The whole variable domain, remainder taken from reference TRBV29-1 and TRBJ1-1, is SAVISQKPSRDICQRGTSLTIQCQVDSQVTMMFWYRQQPGQSLTLIATANQGSEATYESGFVIDKFPISRPNLTFSTLTVSNMSPEDSSIYLCSVRRQGSTEAFFGQGTRLTVV.